The TCR beta chain under discussion was sequenced for a study of regulatory T cells in long-lasting Graves disease. Documented time point: persistent/refractory GD, antithyroid drugs over 5 years with positive TRAb. Isolated PBMC RNA provided the starting material for the TCR library. In building TCR beta libraries, iRepertoire HTBI primers were used together with Arm-PCR of CDR3 regions. TCRdb re-derived calls from the multiplex PCR reads in MiXCR, one entry per CDR3 protein. The data contain about 470,000 distinct CDR3 sequences, 20% to 25% of them singletons. This clonotype turned up a few times. The CDR3 sequence is 16 residues long. The V end was cut by 6 bases, the J end by 3 bases, with 17 bases between. CDR1 and CDR2 from the germline V gene are SGHTA and FQGTGA.

The chain carries TRBV7-3 and TRBJ2-2; D might be TRBD1 or TRBD2, each matching 6 bases. Sequencing was performed on peripheral blood mononuclear cells (PBMCs), taken when the disease was refractory, from a patient treated with antithyroid drugs. The receptor comes from a female donor with Graves disease. The CDR3 nucleotides are TGTGCCAGCAGATCAGGGGCGGGATCGGACACCGGGGAGCTGTTTTTT. This codes for CASRSGAGSDTGELFF.